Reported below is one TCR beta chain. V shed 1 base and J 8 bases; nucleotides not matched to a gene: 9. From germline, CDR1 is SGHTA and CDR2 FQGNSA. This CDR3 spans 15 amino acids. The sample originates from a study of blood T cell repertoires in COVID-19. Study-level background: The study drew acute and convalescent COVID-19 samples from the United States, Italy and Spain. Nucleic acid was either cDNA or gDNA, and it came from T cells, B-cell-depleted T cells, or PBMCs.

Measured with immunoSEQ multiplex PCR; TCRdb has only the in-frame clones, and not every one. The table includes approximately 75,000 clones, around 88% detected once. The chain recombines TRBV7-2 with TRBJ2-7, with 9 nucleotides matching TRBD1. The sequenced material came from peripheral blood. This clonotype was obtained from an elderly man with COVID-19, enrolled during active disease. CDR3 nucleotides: TGTGCCAGCAGCTTAGAATGGGGACAGGGCGGTCAGCAGTACTTC. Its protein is CASSLEWGQGGQQYF.